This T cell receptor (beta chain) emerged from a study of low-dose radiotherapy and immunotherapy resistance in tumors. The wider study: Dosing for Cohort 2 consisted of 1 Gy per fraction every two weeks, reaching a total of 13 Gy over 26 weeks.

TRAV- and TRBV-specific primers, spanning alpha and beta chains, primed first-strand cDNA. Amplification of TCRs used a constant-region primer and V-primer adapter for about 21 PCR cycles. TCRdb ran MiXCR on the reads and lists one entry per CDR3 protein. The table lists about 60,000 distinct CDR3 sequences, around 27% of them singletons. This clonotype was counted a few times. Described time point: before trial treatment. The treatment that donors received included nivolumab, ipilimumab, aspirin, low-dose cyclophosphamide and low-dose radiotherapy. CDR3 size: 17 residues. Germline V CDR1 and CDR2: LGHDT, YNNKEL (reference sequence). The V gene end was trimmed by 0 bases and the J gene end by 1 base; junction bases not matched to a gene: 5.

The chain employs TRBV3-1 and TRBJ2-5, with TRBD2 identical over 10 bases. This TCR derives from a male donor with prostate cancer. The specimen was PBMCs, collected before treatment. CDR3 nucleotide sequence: TGTGCCAGCAGCCAAGAATGGGCTAGCGGGGGCCAAGAGACCCAGTACTTC. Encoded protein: CASSQEWASGGQETQYF.